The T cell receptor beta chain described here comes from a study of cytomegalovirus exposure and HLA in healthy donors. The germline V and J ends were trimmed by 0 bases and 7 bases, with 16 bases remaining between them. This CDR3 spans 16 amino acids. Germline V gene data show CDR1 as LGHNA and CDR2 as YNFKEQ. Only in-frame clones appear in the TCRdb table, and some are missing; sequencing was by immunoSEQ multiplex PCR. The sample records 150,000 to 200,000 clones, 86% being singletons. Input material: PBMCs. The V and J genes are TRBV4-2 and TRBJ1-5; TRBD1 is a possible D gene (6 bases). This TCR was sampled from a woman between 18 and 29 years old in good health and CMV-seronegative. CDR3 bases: TGTGCCAGCAGCCAAGATGTGGGGGCTAGGAACCAGCCCCAGCATTTT. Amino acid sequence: CASSQDVGARNQPQHF.